The 27 T cell receptor beta chains listed next were all sequenced from one sample in a study of shared clonotypes between healthy human individuals. Assay used: immunoSEQ multiplex PCR; TCRdb lists only in-frame clones, some missing. The table shows more than 2 million clones, with under 97% occurring only once. The sample consisted of naive CD4+ T cells sorted from blood. Subset given: CD45RA+ positively selected. The receptors here all came from a man aged 18 to 35 in good health.

This chain links TRBV7-3 with TRBJ1-2; TRBD1 is a possible D gene (6 bases). CDR1 SGHTA and CDR2 FQGTGA come from the germline V gene. With 5 bases removed from V and 3 bases from J, the gap between germline ends came to 13 bases. The CDR3 is 14 amino acids. The CDR3 sequence is CASSQGQGDYGYTF. The CDR3 DNA reads TGTGCCAGCAGCCAGGGGCAGGGAGACTATGGCTACACCTTC.

This chain joins TRBV7-8 and TRBJ1-5; TRBD1 aligns across 8 bases. The CDR3 contains 13 residues. V lost 4 bases to trimming and J lost 11 bases; unmatched junction nucleotides: 7. Germline V gene data show CDR1 as SGHVS and CDR2 as FQNEAQ. The CDR3 region is CASSSDRELAQHF. CDR3 coding DNA: TGTGCCAGCAGCTCGGACAGGGAGTTGGCCCAGCATTTT.

The gene calls are TRBV10-3 and TRBJ1-1; D possibly corresponds to TRBD1 (6 bases). Germline-derived CDR1 and CDR2 are ENHRY and SYGVKD. The V gene lost 2 bases and the J gene lost 5 bases, with 18 bases spanning the gap. The length of the CDR3 is 16 residues. The CDR3 loop is CAISETSGGLSTEAFF. The DNA of the CDR3 is TGTGCCATCAGTGAGACCTCCGGGGGGCTCTCTACTGAAGCTTTCTTT.

The chain combines TRBV5-6 with TRBJ1-2; 11 bases agree with TRBD1. The CDR3 loop spans 19 amino acids. Looked up from germline, CDR1 is SGHDT and CDR2 is YYEEEE. With 0 bases clipped from V and 2 bases from J, the junction kept 12 bases outside the gene matches. The CDR3 DNA reads as TGTGCCAGCAGCTTGGATGCAAGGACAGGGGGCCGCCTCAACTATGGCTACACCTTC. It specifies CASSLDARTGGRLNYGYTF.

The V and J genes are TRBV4-1 and TRBJ1-1, with 8 bases fitting TRBD1. Per germline, CDR1 MGHRA and CDR2 YSYEKL. The CDR3 runs 15 residues. Trimming removed 3 bases from V and 0 bases from J; junction bases left unmatched: 3. Here the CDR3 reads CASSQRDRLNTEAFF. CDR3 nucleotide sequence: TGCGCCAGCAGCCAGAGGGACAGGCTGAACACTGAAGCTTTCTTT.

V is TRBV6-1 and J is TRBJ1-5; D is possibly TRBD1 (5 bases). Germline V gene sequence: CDR1 MNHNS, CDR2 SASEGT. CDR3 size: 12 residues. V was cut by 10 bases and J by 5 bases, with 12 bases left in between. The chain's CDR3 is CAIRRGDQPQHF. The CDR3 nucleotides read TGTGCCATCCGCCGGGGGGATCAGCCCCAGCATTTT.

This clone was seen a single time. The rearrangement links TRBV5-1 to TRBJ2-1, with TRBD2 matching 9 bases. CDR3 length equals 13 residues. Germline values: CDR1 SGHRS, CDR2 YFSETQ. V was clipped by 4 bases and J by 6 bases; unmatched bases: 2. CDR3 sequence reads: CASSETSGNEQFF. The CDR3 coding sequence is TGCGCCAGCAGCGAGACTAGCGGCAATGAGCAGTTCTTC.

About this clone itself: Other DNA sequences within the sample encode an identical CDR3. The CDR3: CASSVSRSYNEQFF. DNA for the CDR3: TGTGCCAGCAGCGTTTCAAGGTCCTACAATGAGCAGTTCTTC. This chain connects TRBV9 to TRBJ2-1; D ambiguous. Deletions cut 2 bases from V and 1 base from J, with 7 bases between. The CDR3 is 14 residues long. The germline V gene encodes CDR1 SGDLS and CDR2 YYNGEE.

The rearrangement links TRBV6-1 to TRBJ1-4; tentatively, D is TRBD1 (5 bases). This CDR3 comprises 14 residues. From germline, CDR1 is MNHNS and CDR2 SASEGT. The germline V and J ends were trimmed by 5 bases and 4 bases, with 11 bases remaining between them. The CDR3 loop reads CASSTGGNNEKLFF. The CDR3 DNA reads TGTGCCAGCAGTACCGGGGGAAATAATGAAAAACTGTTTTTT.

The table lists this clone with a few counts. The chain links TRBV10-1 to TRBJ1-6, with TRBD1 matching over 7 bases. CDR3 length equals 15 residues. Per germline, CDR1 WNHNN and CDR2 SYGVQD (reference sequence). J gave up 6 bases and V 1 base, and 3 bases lay outside the gene matches. The CDR3 is CASSEWTGSNSPLHF. DNA for the CDR3: TGCGCCAGCAGTGAGTGGACAGGCTCTAATTCACCCCTCCACTTT.

The chain recombines TRBV30 with TRBJ1-2; D gene ambiguous. With 0 bases removed from V and 8 bases from J, the gap between germline ends came to 7 bases. The germline gives CDR1 GTSNPN, CDR2 SVGIG (reference sequence). The length of the CDR3 is 11 residues. CDR3 sequence (DNA): TGTGCCTGGAGTGTACTGGTGGGCTACACCTTC. This encodes CAWSVLVGYTF.

As regards this clone: Sequence at one end of the junction differs from germline and may be a read error. The V and J genes are TRBV7-9 and TRBJ2-3, with D possibly TRBD2 on 5 matching bases. Germline assignment: CDR1 SEHNR and CDR2 FQNEAQ (reference sequence). The length of the CDR3 is 15 residues. The CDR3 is CANSAAGNVKDTQYF. In nucleotides, the CDR3 is TGTGCCAACAGCGCCGCCGGGAACGTTAAGGATACGCAGTATTTT.

With respect to this clone: Being one base from a much bigger clone, this may be a read error. Distinct nucleotide sequences in the sample also encode this CDR3. The chain joins TRBV20-1 to TRBJ2-1; unclear D gene. Germline lookup yields CDR1 DFQATT and CDR2 SNEGSKA (reference sequence). This CDR3 region has 10 residues. DNA for the CDR3: TGCAGTGCGAGAGACAATGAGCAGTTCTTC. It codes for CSARDNEQFF.

The chain carries TRBV28 and TRBJ2-5; D may be TRBD1 or TRBD2 (6 bases each). CDR3 length: 14 amino acids. V was pared by 8 bases and J by 5 bases, with 18 bases between. CDR1 is MDHEN, CDR2 SYDVKM, per germline. The CDR3 is CASSRRDTVETQYF. The DNA of the CDR3 is TGTGCCAGCTCAAGGAGGGACACGGTTGAGACCCAGTACTTC.

The chain is built from TRBV11-2 and TRBJ2-7; D is unclear. Trimming removed 3 bases from V and 2 bases from J, with 11 bases in between. The CDR3 extends over 14 amino acids. Germline loops: CDR1 SGHAT, CDR2 FQNNGV. This CDR3 reads CASSLRQNTYEQYF. As DNA, the CDR3 is TGTGCCAGCAGCTTGAGGCAGAATACCTACGAGCAGTACTTC.

To note about this clone: The same CDR3 arises from other DNA sequences in this sample as well. V usage is TRBV5-1 and J usage is TRBJ2-7; 8 bases match TRBD1. Germline values: CDR1 SGHRS, CDR2 YFSETQ. The CDR3 spans 15 residues. V lost 1 base to trimming and J lost 2 bases; unmatched junction nucleotides: 5. The CDR3 here is CASSLTGTGAYEQYF. CDR3 sequence (DNA): TGCGCCAGCAGCTTGACCGGGACAGGAGCCTACGAGCAGTACTTC.

Comment on this clone: This sample includes further DNA sequences coding for the same CDR3. The chain has TRBV7-2 and TRBJ2-7; either TRBD1 or TRBD2 may fit D (6 bases each). Looked up from germline, CDR1 is SGHTA and CDR2 is FQGNSA. The CDR3 contains 15 residues. The V end lost 1 base, the J end lost 1 base, and 11 bases lay between the germline ends. The CDR3 loop is CASSLVGGASYEQYF. DNA of the CDR3: TGTGCCAGCAGCTTAGTCGGGGGCGCATCCTACGAGCAGTACTTC.

CDR3 DNA sequence: TGTGCCAGCAGTCCAAATTCCGGGACAGCAAATTCACCCCTCCACTTT. It is translated as CASSPNSGTANSPLHF. V is TRBV6-6 and J is TRBJ1-6, with TRBD1 identical over 7 bases. This CDR3 spans 16 amino acids. Germline V lookup: CDR1 MNHNY, CDR2 SVGAGI (reference sequence). The trim removed 5 bases at V and 7 bases at J, leaving 11 bases unmatched.

The chain has TRBV29-1 and TRBJ2-7, with D perhaps matching TRBD1 or TRBD2 (5 bases each). The J call is doubtful: the DNA matches TRBJ2-5 better. Germline V gives CDR1 SQVTM, CDR2 ANQGSEA. The CDR3 has 11 amino acids. The CDR3 DNA reads TGCAGCGTTGAGAGGGACCAGACCCAGTACTTC. Translated: CSVERDQTQYF.

This clone was found once. J is TRBJ1-1 and V is TRBV2, with a possible D match to TRBD1 (5 bases). V shed 0 bases and J shed 5 bases, with 10 bases lying between them. Germline V gene sequence: CDR1 SNHLY, CDR2 FYNNEI. The CDR3 is 14 amino acids. Here the CDR3 reads CASSEARRGTEAFF. The DNA for the CDR3 is TGTGCCAGCAGTGAAGCAAGAAGGGGTACTGAAGCTTTCTTT.

This clone has a single count. The CDR3 region has the DNA TGTGCCAGCAGCATTCGACTAGCGCTGCCCTACGAGCAGTACTTC. Its protein is CASSIRLALPYEQYF. The chain links TRBV5-6 to TRBJ2-7; 8 bases map to TRBD2. The V segment lost 4 bases and the J segment 2 bases; nucleotides outside the gene matches: 8. The germline gives CDR1 SGHDT, CDR2 YYEEEE. The length of the CDR3 is 15 residues.

The gene calls are TRBV5-1 and TRBJ2-4; TRBD1 matches at 12 bases. Germline V gene data show CDR1 as SGHRS and CDR2 as YFSETQ. The V and J ends lost 4 bases and 1 base, in that order; junction bases with no gene match: 12. This CDR3 comprises 19 residues. The CDR3: CASSPSGTGGEVAKNIQYF. CDR3 nucleotide sequence: TGCGCCAGCAGCCCAAGCGGGACAGGGGGCGAAGTGGCCAAAAACATTCAGTACTTC.

V usage is TRBV28 and J usage is TRBJ1-5, with 8 bases identical to TRBD1. From germline, CDR1 is MDHEN and CDR2 SYDVKM. This CDR3 region has 16 residues. V shed 2 bases, J shed 6 bases, and the junction held 9 bases outside the gene matches. The CDR3 here is CASSLTAGGAGQPQHF. In DNA form, the CDR3 reads TGTGCCAGCAGTTTAACAGCAGGGGGCGCGGGTCAGCCCCAGCATTTT.

This chain links TRBV4-1 with TRBJ2-1; D ambiguous. The V end lost 0 bases, the J end lost 5 bases, and 8 bases lay between the germline ends. Germline values: CDR1 MGHRA, CDR2 YSYEKL. The CDR3 totals 14 residues. DNA for the CDR3: TGCGCCAGCAGCCAAGAAAGATACAACAATGAGCAGTTCTTC. It specifies CASSQERYNNEQFF.

The CDR3 DNA reads TGCGCCAGCGGACAGGGGAACCAAGAGACCCAGTACTTC. It is translated as CASGQGNQETQYF. The chain combines TRBV5-1 with TRBJ2-5; 9 bases are shared with TRBD1. This CDR3 is 13 amino acids long. Germline values: CDR1 SGHRS, CDR2 YFSETQ. The V gene end was trimmed by 7 bases and the J gene end by 0 bases; junction bases not matched to a gene: 1.

The chain links TRBV11-2 to TRBJ1-2; tentatively, D is TRBD1 (5 bases). This CDR3 has 14 amino acids. Germline assignment: CDR1 SGHAT and CDR2 FQNNGV. The germline V and J ends were trimmed by 5 bases and 5 bases, with 15 bases remaining between them. The chain's CDR3 is CASSASGGVYGYTF. Here the CDR3 DNA reads TGTGCCAGCAGCGCCTCGGGGGGGGTGTATGGCTACACCTTC.

This chain uses TRBV7-2 with TRBJ2-2, with 9 bases lining up with TRBD1. Trimming removed 5 bases from V and 6 bases from J; junction bases left unmatched: 10. The germline V gene has CDR1 SGHTA and CDR2 FQGNSA. The CDR3 contains 16 residues. CDR3 nucleotides: TGTGCCAGCAGCCCCTACAGGGGGCAGGTAGCCGGGGAGCTGTTTTTT. Protein sequence: CASSPYRGQVAGELFF.